This T cell receptor (beta chain) was captured by sequencing in a study of cytotoxic CD8 clonotypes in ibrutinib-treated CLL. Germline CDR1 reads MDHEN; CDR2 reads SYDVKM. This CDR3 region has 14 residues. Sequencing was performed with immunoSEQ multiplex PCR; in TCRdb, only in-frame clones are kept and a portion is missing. The table shows some 130,000 clones, with roughly 85% occurring only once. This clone was observed a single time. At one boundary the junction diverges from the germline segment, which might be a read error. The source material was PBMCs, sampled after 24 months of ibrutinib treatment. This receptor was taken from a human donor with chronic lymphocytic leukemia. This chain joins TRBV28 and TRBJ2-7; 8 bases are a match to TRBD2. The CDR3, as DNA: TGTGCCAGCATGGCGGGAGGATCCTCCAACGAGCAGTACTTC. Amino acid sequence: CASMAGGSSNEQYF. Full variable domain (outside the CDR3, taken from reference TRBV28 and TRBJ2-7): DVKVTQSSRYLVKRTGEKVFLECVQDMDHENMFWYRQDPGLGLRLIYFSYDVKMKEKGDIPEGYSVSREKKERFSLILESASTNQTSMYLCASMAGGSSNEQYFGPGTRLTVT.